This record concerns one TCR beta chain sequence. These data are taken from a study of cytomegalovirus exposure and HLA in healthy donors. The PCR made use of 60 Vbeta and 13 Jbeta primers. Clones were read by immunoSEQ multiplex PCR, and TCRdb kept only the in-frame ones, dropping some. The profile covers 150,000 to 200,000 clones, with around 80% appearing a single time and 1.1% taken by the ten largest. CDR1 is SGHNT, CDR2 YENEEA, per germline. The CDR3 loop spans 13 amino acids. V lost 2 bases and J 5 bases, leaving 9 bases between the germline ends. There were likely unrecorded immune exposures, though donors were nominally healthy when sampled.

The TCR originated in a woman aged 40 to 55 in good health and CMV-seronegative. Sequences were obtained from PBMCs. The chain uses TRBV11-3 and TRBJ1-1, with unresolved D. The CDR3 DNA sequence: TGTGCCAGCAGCTTATCGTCTTCTACTGAAGCTTTCTTT. Translation: CASSLSSSTEAFF.